The clone carrying this T cell receptor beta chain was counted many times. Antigen: not known. Preparing the TCRbeta library involved the use of unique molecular identifiers. Using its own MiXCR run on the PCR reads, TCRdb lists one record per CDR3 protein. This repertoire shows hundreds of thousands of distinct CDR3 sequences, about 16% found once; its top ten account for under 6%. This sample is part of a study of T-cell reconstitution after alpha-beta-depleted transplantation in children. Germline V gene sequence: CDR1 DFQATT, CDR2 SNEGSKA (reference sequence). This CDR3 has 16 amino acids. V dropped 8 bases and J dropped 0; count of bases not matched to a gene: 13. General study points: Once a year had passed after transplant, T-cell counts and diversity came mostly from newly produced T cells. There were some patients whose high TCRbeta diversity at day 60 came from surviving recipient T cells and thymic progenitors. Alpha-beta T cells about two months after transplant reportedly derived from several hundred expanded graft clones.

Sequencing was performed on PBMCs, mostly from graft donor cells, taken 360 days after TCRalphabeta/CD19-depleted stem cell transplant. The clonotype comes from a male patient younger than 18 who had a stem cell transplant for acute lymphoblastic leukemia, so the T cells may come from the graft donor. This rearrangement joins TRBV20-1 to TRBJ2-1; 7 bases match TRBD2. The CDR3 sequence is CSYILAVGSSYNEQFF. CDR3 bases: TGCAGTTACATTCTAGCGGTTGGGAGCTCCTACAATGAGCAGTTCTTC.